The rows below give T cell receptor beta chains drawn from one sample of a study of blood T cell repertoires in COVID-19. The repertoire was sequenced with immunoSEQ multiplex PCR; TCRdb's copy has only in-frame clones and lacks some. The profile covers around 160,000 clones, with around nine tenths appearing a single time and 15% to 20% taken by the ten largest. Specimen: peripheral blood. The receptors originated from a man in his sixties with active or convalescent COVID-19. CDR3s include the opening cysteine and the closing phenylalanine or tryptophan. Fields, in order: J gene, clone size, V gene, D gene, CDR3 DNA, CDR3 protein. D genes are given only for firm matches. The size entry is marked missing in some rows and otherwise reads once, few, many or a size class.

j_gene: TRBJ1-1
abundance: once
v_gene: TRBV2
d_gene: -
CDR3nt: TGTGCCAGAACCCAGGGTATTGTAGCTTTCTTT
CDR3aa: CARTQGIVAFF

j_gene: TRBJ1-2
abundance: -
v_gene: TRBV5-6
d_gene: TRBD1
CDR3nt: TGTGCCAGCAGCCAGACAGGGGGAGGTGGCTACACCTTC
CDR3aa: CASSQTGGGGYTF

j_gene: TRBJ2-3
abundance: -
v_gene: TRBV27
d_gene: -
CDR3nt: TGTGCCAGCAGTTTCCGGACGAGCGGGACGCAGTATTTT
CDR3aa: CASSFRTSGTQYF

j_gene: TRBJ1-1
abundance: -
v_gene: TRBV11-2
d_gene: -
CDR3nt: TGTGCCAGCAGCTTTCCAGGTACCGGAACTGAAGCTTTCTTT
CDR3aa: CASSFPGTGTEAFF

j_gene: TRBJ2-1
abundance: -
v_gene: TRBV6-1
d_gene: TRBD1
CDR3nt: TGTGCCAGCAGTTATAGGGACAGGGGCCATGAGCAGTTCTTC
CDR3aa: CASSYRDRGHEQFF

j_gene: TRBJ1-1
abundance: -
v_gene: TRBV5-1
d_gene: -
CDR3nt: TGCGCCAGCAGCTTAGAGCGGATCACTGAAGCTTTCTTT
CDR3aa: CASSLERITEAFF

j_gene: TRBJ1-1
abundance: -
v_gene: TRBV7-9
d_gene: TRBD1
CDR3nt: TGTGCCAGCAGCAAGACAGGGGACGGAACTGAAGCTTTCTTT
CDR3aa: CASSKTGDGTEAFF

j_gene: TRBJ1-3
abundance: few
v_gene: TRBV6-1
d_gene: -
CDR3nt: TGTGCCAGCAGTGAAGTTGAATCCGGCTCTGGAAACACCATATATTTT
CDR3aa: CASSEVESGSGNTIYF

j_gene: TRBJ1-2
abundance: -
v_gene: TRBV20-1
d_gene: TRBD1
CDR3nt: TGCAGTGCTAGTGGGACAGGCTATGGCTACACCTTC
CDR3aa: CSASGTGYGYTF

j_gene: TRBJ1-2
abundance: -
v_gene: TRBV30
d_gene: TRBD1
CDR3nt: TGTGCCTGGAGTAATGACAGGGGGTCCTATGGCTACACCTTC
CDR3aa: CAWSNDRGSYGYTF

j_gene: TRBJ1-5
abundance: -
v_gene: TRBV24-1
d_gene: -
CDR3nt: TGTGCCACCAGTGATTTAAGGCAGGTAATCAATCAGCCCCAGCATTTT
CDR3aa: CATSDLRQVINQPQHF

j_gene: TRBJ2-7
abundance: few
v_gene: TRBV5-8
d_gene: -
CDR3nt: TGTGCCAGCAGCTTAGCCGGGACTTATAACTACGAGCAGTACTTC
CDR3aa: CASSLAGTYNYEQYF

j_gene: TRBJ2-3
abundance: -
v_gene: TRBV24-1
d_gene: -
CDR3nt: TGTGCCACCAGTGAGGGAGACATTCGCACAGATACGCAGTATTTT
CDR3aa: CATSEGDIRTDTQYF

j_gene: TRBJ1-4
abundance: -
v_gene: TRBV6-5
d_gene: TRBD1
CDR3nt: TGTGCCAGCAGTAGGGGACAGGGCTCGGAAAAACTGTTTTTT
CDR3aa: CASSRGQGSEKLFF